A single sample is the source of the 3 T cell receptor beta chains below, sequenced in a study of cytomegalovirus exposure and HLA in healthy donors. Amplification used 60 Vbeta primers and 13 Jbeta primers. Assay used: immunoSEQ multiplex PCR; TCRdb lists only in-frame clones, some missing. The repertoire has tens of thousands of clones, approximately 80% of them found once; the top ten carry approximately 6.2%. The sequenced sample was PBMCs. Receptors were obtained from a human donor in good health.

The rearrangement uses TRBV15 and TRBJ1-4, with no clear D. The germline V and J ends were trimmed by 1 base and 3 bases, with 12 bases remaining between them. The CDR3 loop spans 16 amino acids. Germline assignment: CDR1 LNHNV and CDR2 YYDKDF (reference sequence). Here the CDR3 DNA reads TGTGCCACCAGCAGAGGATCTGGAGGTTCTAATGAAAAACTGTTTTTT. Translating it yields CATSRGSGGSNEKLFF.

The chain has TRBV2 and TRBJ2-2, with TRBD2 identical over 7 bases. The length of the CDR3 is 16 residues. The V gene end was trimmed by 5 bases and the J gene end by 2 bases; junction bases not matched to a gene: 8. CDR1 is SNHLY, CDR2 FYNNEI, per germline. The CDR3 reads CASSIGLAANTGELFF. The CDR3 DNA sequence: TGTGCCAGCAGTATCGGGCTAGCGGCAAACACCGGGGAGCTGTTTTTT.

The chain couples TRBV30 to TRBJ2-1; D is perhaps TRBD1 (5 bases). V was cut by 5 bases and J by 6 bases, with 14 bases left in between. The V gene's germline CDR1 is GTSNPN and CDR2 SVGIG (reference sequence). The CDR3 is 13 amino acids. CDR3 sequence reads: CAWGQGGFNEQFF. CDR3 nucleotides: TGTGCCTGGGGGCAGGGTGGTTTCAATGAGCAGTTCTTC.